This T cell receptor (beta chain) was retrieved from a study of blood T cell repertoires in COVID-19. On the study more broadly: The United States, Italy and Spain supplied acute and convalescent COVID-19 samples. The analysed material was cDNA or gDNA that came from T cells, B-cell-depleted T cells, or PBMCs.

Authors' analysis steps: Reference gene primer amplification gave estimated nucleated cell counts. The method was immunoSEQ multiplex PCR; TCRdb's version includes in-frame clones alone and lacks a portion of them. V and J calls and clone size are copied from that table; D and trimming were computed from the DNA. The sample holds a few hundred thousand clones, roughly 80% seen once. Across about two dozen US areas, participants ranged in age from roughly 18 to 95 years. Losses at the gene ends were 3 bases for V and 0 bases for J; bases not matched to a gene: 1. Germline V gene sequence: CDR1 KGHSH, CDR2 LQKENI. This CDR3 has 16 amino acids.

This TCR was sampled from a woman between 45 and 60 years old who had recovered from COVID-19. The sequenced sample consisted of PBMCs or T cells enriched from blood (not recorded which). The chain combines TRBV18 with TRBJ2-3; TRBD2 aligns across 12 bases. CDR3 sequence: CASSPGLAGSTDTQYF. In DNA form, the CDR3 reads TGTGCCAGCTCACCCGGACTAGCGGGGAGCACAGATACGCAGTATTTT. The complete variable domain, with remaining parts taken from reference TRBV18 and TRBJ2-3, reads NAGVMQNPRHLVRRRGQEARLRCSPMKGHSHVYWYRQLPEEGLKFMVYLQKENIIDESGMPKERFSAEFPKEGPSILRIQQVVRGDSAAYFCASSPGLAGSTDTQYFGPGTRLTVL.